This T cell receptor beta chain is from a study of cytomegalovirus exposure and HLA in healthy donors. Notes on the study in general: The majority of CMV-associated TCR beta chains were reported as apparently HLA-restricted in a later analysis. Earlier findings revealed that most TCR beta V segments proved productive either about 87% or about 30% of the time.

The PCR ran on 60 Vbeta and 13 Jbeta primers. Generated by immunoSEQ multiplex PCR, the TCRdb table keeps only in-frame clones and is missing some. The data contain more than 70,000 clones, around 74% of them singletons. A word on this clone: Its antigen is as yet unknown.

The germline V gene has CDR1 MDHEN and CDR2 SYDVKM. V shed 5 bases and J 2 bases; nucleotides not matched to a gene: 11. This CDR3 spans 16 amino acids. V usage is TRBV28 and J usage is TRBJ1-2; TRBD1 matches at 7 bases. The TCR sequence derives from a boy between 10 and 17 years old in good health and CMV-seronegative. Sequencing was carried out using PBMCs. The CDR3 DNA sequence: TGTGCCAGCAGTCCCCTGGGACAGAGAAACAACTATGGCTACACCTTC. Encoded protein: CASSPLGQRNNYGYTF.